The clone carrying this T cell receptor beta chain was seen ten or more times. The sample belongs to a study of T-cell reconstitution after alpha-beta-depleted transplantation in children. The authors prepared the TCRbeta library with unique molecular identifiers. TCRdb passed the PCR reads through MiXCR, listing each CDR3 protein once. In the table there are 400,000 to 550,000 distinct CDR3 sequences, about 10% of which are singletons. Germline-derived CDR1 and CDR2 are DFQATT and SNEGSKA (reference sequence). Losses at the gene ends were 4 bases for V and 0 bases for J; bases not matched to a gene: 1. The CDR3 has 14 residues.

The sequences come from PBMCs, collected before TCRalphabeta/CD19-depleted stem cell transplant. This TCR came from a child younger than 10 with inherited bone marrow failure, due to receive a stem cell transplant. The rearrangement uses TRBV20-1 and TRBJ2-1, with 9 bases matching TRBD2. CDR3 amino acids: CSANSGSSYNEQFF. The CDR3 DNA reads as TGCAGTGCTAATAGCGGGAGCTCCTACAATGAGCAGTTCTTC.